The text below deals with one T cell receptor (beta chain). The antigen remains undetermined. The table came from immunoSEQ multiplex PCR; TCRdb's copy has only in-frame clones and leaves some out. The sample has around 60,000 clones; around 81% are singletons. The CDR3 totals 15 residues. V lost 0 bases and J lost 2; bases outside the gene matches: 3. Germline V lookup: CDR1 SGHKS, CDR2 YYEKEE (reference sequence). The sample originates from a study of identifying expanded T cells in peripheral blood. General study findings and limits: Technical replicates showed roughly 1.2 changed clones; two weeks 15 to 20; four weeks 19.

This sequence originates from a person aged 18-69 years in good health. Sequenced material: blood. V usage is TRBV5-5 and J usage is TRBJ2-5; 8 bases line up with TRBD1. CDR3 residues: CASSLGTGLQETQYF. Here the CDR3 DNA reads TGTGCCAGCAGCTTGGGGACAGGGTTGCAAGAGACCCAGTACTTC. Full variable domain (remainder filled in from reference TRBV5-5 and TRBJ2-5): DAGVTQSPTHLIKTRGQQVTLRCSPISGHKSVSWYQQVLGQGPQFIFQYYEKEERGRGNFPDRFSARQFPNYSSELNVNALLLGDSALYLCASSLGTGLQETQYFGPGTRLLVL.